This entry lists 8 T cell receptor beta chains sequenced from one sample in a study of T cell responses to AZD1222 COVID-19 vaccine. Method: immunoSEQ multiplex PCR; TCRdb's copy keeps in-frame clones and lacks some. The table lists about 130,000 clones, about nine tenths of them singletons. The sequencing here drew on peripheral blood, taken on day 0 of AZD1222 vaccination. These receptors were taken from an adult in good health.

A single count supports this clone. The DNA of the CDR3 is TGTGCCAGTAGTATGGCACGGGCCATGAACACTGAAGCTTTCTTT. The encoded protein is CASSMARAMNTEAFF. The chain has TRBV19 and TRBJ1-1; D call uncertain. The CDR3 is 15 amino acids. V shed 3 bases and J shed 0 bases, with 11 bases lying between them. The germline gives CDR1 LNHDA, CDR2 SQIVND (reference sequence).

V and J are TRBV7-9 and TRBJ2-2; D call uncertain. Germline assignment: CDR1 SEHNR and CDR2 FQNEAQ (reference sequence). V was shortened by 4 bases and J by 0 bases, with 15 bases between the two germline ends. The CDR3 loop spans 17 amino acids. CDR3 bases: TGTGCCAGCAGCTCAGACCGGACCCCGGCGAACACCGGGGAGCTGTTTTTT. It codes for CASSSDRTPANTGELFF. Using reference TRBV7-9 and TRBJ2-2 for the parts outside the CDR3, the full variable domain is DTGVSQNPRHKITKRGQNVTFRCDPISEHNRLYWYRQTLGQGPEFLTYFQNEAQLEKSRLLSDRFSAERPKGSFSTLEIQRTEQGDSAMYLCASSSDRTPANTGELFFGEGSRLTVL.

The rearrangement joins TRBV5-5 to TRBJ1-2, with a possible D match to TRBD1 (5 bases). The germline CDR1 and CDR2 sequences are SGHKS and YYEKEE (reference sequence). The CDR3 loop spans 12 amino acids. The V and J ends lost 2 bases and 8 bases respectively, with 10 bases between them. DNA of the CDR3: TGTGCCAGCAGCTTCCAGGGTCCCGGCTACACCTTC. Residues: CASSFQGPGYTF.

The CDR3 DNA reads as TGCAGCGTTGAAATGACAGGGACTGAAGCTTTCTTT. Its translation: CSVEMTGTEAFF. The genes are TRBV29-1 and TRBJ1-1; 7 positions match TRBD1. V shed 2 bases and J 5 bases; nucleotides not matched to a gene: 2. The CDR3 covers 12 residues. Germline CDR1 SQVTM, CDR2 ANQGSEA.

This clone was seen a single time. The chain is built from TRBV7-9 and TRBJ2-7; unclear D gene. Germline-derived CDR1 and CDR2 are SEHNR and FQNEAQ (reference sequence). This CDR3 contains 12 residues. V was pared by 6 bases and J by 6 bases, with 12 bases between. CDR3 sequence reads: CASSLPTTEQYF. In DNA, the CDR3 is TGTGCCAGCAGTCTACCCACGACCGAGCAGTACTTC.

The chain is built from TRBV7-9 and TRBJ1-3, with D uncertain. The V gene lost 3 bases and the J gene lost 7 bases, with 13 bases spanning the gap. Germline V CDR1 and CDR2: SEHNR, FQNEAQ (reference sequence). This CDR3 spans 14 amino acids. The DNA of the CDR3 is TGTGCCAGCAGCTTCCCGCTAGTAGGGAACACCATATATTTT. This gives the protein CASSFPLVGNTIYF. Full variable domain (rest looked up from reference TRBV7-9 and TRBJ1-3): DTGVSQNPRHKITKRGQNVTFRCDPISEHNRLYWYRQTLGQGPEFLTYFQNEAQLEKSRLLSDRFSAERPKGSFSTLEIQRTEQGDSAMYLCASSFPLVGNTIYFGEGSWLTVV.

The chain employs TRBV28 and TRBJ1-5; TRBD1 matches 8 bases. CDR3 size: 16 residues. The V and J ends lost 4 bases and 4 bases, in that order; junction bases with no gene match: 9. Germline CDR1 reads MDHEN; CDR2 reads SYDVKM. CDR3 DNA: TGTGCCAGCAGTTCTTCTCCAGGGGGCGGAAATCAGCCCCAGCATTTT. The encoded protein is CASSSSPGGGNQPQHF. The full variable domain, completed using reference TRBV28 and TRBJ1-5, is DVKVTQSSRYLVKRTGEKVFLECVQDMDHENMFWYRQDPGLGLRLIYFSYDVKMKEKGDIPEGYSVSREKKERFSLILESASTNQTSMYLCASSSSPGGGNQPQHFGDGTRLSIL.

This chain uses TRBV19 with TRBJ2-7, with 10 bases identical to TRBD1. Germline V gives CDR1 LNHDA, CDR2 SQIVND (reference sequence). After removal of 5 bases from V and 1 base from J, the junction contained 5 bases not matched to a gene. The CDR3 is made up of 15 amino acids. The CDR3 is CASSPGTGASYEQYF. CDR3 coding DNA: TGTGCCAGTAGTCCTGGGACAGGGGCATCCTACGAGCAGTACTTC.